Here is one TCR beta chain with its context. Its target is unknown. Trimming took 5 bases from V and 4 from J; bases not matched to a gene: 14. The CDR3 is made up of 17 amino acids. CDR1 is SGHVS and CDR2 is FQNEAQ in the germline V gene. The data are from a study of post-analysis software for immune sequencing data. The TCR beta cDNA libraries carried unique molecular identifiers. Each batch of about 0.95 to 10 million T cells produced roughly 450,000 cDNA molecules. One entry per CDR3 protein, called by TCRdb with MiXCR from the PCR reads. Here the sample spans around 770,000 distinct CDR3 sequences, around 42% being singletons. Overall study results and limits: Diversity measured as normalized Chao1 was significantly lower in multiple sclerosis patients than in controls. There were about five TRBV segments more frequent in patients than controls, and TRBV5-6, TRBV5-1 and TRBV20-1 were among them.

Sequencing input: blood. The receptor was derived from a girl aged 10 to 17 with multiple sclerosis. The chain carries TRBV7-8 and TRBJ2-5; 9 bases fit TRBD2. In DNA, the CDR3 is TGTGCCAGCAGCCCCAGAGGAGCGGGAGGCCTTGGAGAGACCCAGTACTTC. Translating it yields CASSPRGAGGLGETQYF.